The present TCR beta chain was sequenced within a study of blood T cell repertoires in COVID-19. Overall study context: Acute and convalescent COVID-19 specimens originated in the United States, Italy and Spain. From T cells, B-cell-depleted T cells, or PBMCs came the material, which was cDNA or gDNA.

Using immunoSEQ multiplex PCR, the repertoire was profiled, and TCRdb retains in-frame clones only, with some absent. The repertoire includes around 380,000 clones, about 89% of them detected once, and 1.3% sits in the top ten. Trimming took 5 bases from V and 5 from J, leaving 15 bases between them. The CDR3 has 14 amino acids. CDR1 MNHEY and CDR2 SVGAGI come from the germline V gene. The origin of this receptor is a man aged 25 to 40 who had recovered from COVID-19. The sequenced sample was PBMCs or T cells enriched from blood (not recorded which). This sequence joins TRBV6-5 and TRBJ1-1, with D perhaps matching TRBD1 (5 bases). The CDR3 sequence: CASSSDQGGTEAFF. The CDR3 DNA sequence: TGTGCCAGCAGTAGCGACCAGGGAGGTACTGAAGCTTTCTTT.